The 4 T cell receptor beta chains in this list originate from one sample, sequenced in a study of T-cell reconstitution after alpha-beta-depleted transplantation in children. A library of TCRbeta sequences, prepared with unique molecular identifiers, was generated. Each CDR3 protein is one row after TCRdb ran MiXCR on the PCR reads. The table lists about 980,000 distinct CDR3 sequences, roughly 31% of them singletons. Specimen: PBMCs, mostly from graft donor cells, collected 360 days after TCRalphabeta/CD19-depleted stem cell transplant. These receptor sequences come from a boy under two years old who had a stem cell transplant for SCID, so the T cells may come from the graft donor.

V is TRBV18 and J is TRBJ1-1; a weak D match, TRBD1 (5 bases). V gave up 3 bases and J gave up 10 bases, with 12 bases separating them. Per the germline V gene, CDR1 is KGHSH and CDR2 is LQKENI. This CDR3 contains 12 residues. In DNA form, the CDR3 reads TGTGCCAGCTCACCGTTGACAGTTGGAGCTTTCTTT. Translation gives CASSPLTVGAFF.

The table lists this clonotype with a few counts. The genes are TRBV6-5 and TRBJ1-2; 8 positions agree with TRBD1. V trimming: 0 bases; J trimming: 8 bases; junction bases outside the gene matches: 8. The CDR3 is 15 amino acids. CDR1 and CDR2 (germline): MNHEY, SVGAGI. CDR3 in amino acids: CASSYSGRTGKGYTF. CDR3 DNA: TGTGCCAGCAGTTACTCGGGCCGGACAGGGAAGGGCTACACCTTC.

The chain combines TRBV20-1 with TRBJ2-1; 10 bases map to TRBD2. Germline-derived CDR1 and CDR2 are DFQATT and SNEGSKA (reference sequence). The CDR3 extends over 16 amino acids. V lost 0 bases and J lost 4; bases outside the gene matches: 6. CDR3 nucleotides: TGCAGTGCTAGAGATCCTAGCGGGGGCTTATACAATGAGCAGTTCTTC. It is translated as CSARDPSGGLYNEQFF.

This clonotype has ten or more counts. This sequence joins TRBV5-1 and TRBJ2-2, with D hard to call. Looked up from germline, CDR1 is SGHRS and CDR2 is YFSETQ. V was pared by 2 bases and J by 2 bases, with 10 bases between. This CDR3 has 15 residues. Here the CDR3 reads CASSFGLLNTGELFF. CDR3 sequence (DNA): TGCGCCAGCAGCTTTGGGCTACTAAACACCGGGGAGCTGTTTTTT.